A single sample gave rise to the 21 T cell receptor beta chains below, sequenced in a study of long-term antiretroviral therapy in people with HIV. Version v3.0 of the immunoSEQ assay ran at survey level. Sequenced by immunoSEQ multiplex PCR; TCRdb stores in-frame clones only, minus some. In the table there are fewer than 15,000 clones, 60% to 85% of which are singletons. The specimen comprised unsorted PBMCs, sampled 0.8 years before starting antiretroviral therapy. Every receptor here comes from a woman between 40 and 55 years old with HIV.

J is TRBJ2-3 and V is TRBV5-3; D uncertain. TRBV5-3 is an open reading frame, and its role is uncertain. The CDR3 covers 13 residues. V lost 4 bases and J 4 bases, leaving 10 bases between the germline ends. CDR3 region: CARSLYSSDTQYF. DNA for the CDR3: TGTGCCAGAAGCCTCTACTCATCAGATACGCAGTATTTT.

This chain links TRBV6-5 with TRBJ1-2; 9 bases match TRBD1. V shed 6 bases, J shed 2 bases, and the junction held 1 base outside the gene matches. This CDR3 has 13 amino acids. Germline V gene sequence: CDR1 MNHEY, CDR2 SVGAGI. CDR3 nucleotides: TGTGCCAGCAGGGGGACAGGGAACTATGGCTACACCTTC. Its translation is CASRGTGNYGYTF.

This clone appeared a single time. The V gene is TRBV5-8, the J gene TRBJ2-2; D is possibly TRBD2 (5 bases). The V gene's germline CDR1 is SGHTS and CDR2 YDEGEE. Between the trimmed V and J ends, which lost 0 bases and 6 bases, there was a span of 6 bases. CDR3 length: 13 amino acids. The CDR3 loop is CASSLGGPGELFF. DNA for the CDR3: TGTGCCAGCAGCTTGGGCGGGCCCGGGGAGCTGTTTTTT. Full variable domain (missing parts from reference TRBV5-8 and TRBJ2-2): EAGVTQSPTHLIKTRGQQATLRCSPISGHTSVYWYQQALGLGLQFLLWYDEGEERNRGNFPPRFSGRQFPNYSSELNVNALELEDSALYLCASSLGGPGELFFGEGSRLTVL.

The rearrangement joins TRBV18 to TRBJ2-1; 8 positions match TRBD1. Trimming cost V 3 bases and J 3 bases; bases outside gene matches: 4. This CDR3 contains 15 residues. CDR1 and CDR2 from the germline V gene are KGHSH and LQKENI. The CDR3 coding sequence is TGTGCCAGCTCACCTGGGACAGGAATCTACAATGAGCAGTTCTTC. It translates to CASSPGTGIYNEQFF. Full variable domain (missing parts from reference TRBV18 and TRBJ2-1): NAGVMQNPRHLVRRRGQEARLRCSPMKGHSHVYWYRQLPEEGLKFMVYLQKENIIDESGMPKERFSAEFPKEGPSILRIQQVVRGDSAAYFCASSPGTGIYNEQFFGPGTRLTVL.

This clone appeared a single time. The DNA for the CDR3 is TGTGCCAGCAGCTCCCAGGGGGCTGGGGCCAACGTCCTGACTTTC. Amino acid sequence: CASSSQGAGANVLTF. The rearrangement joins TRBV7-3 to TRBJ2-6; 7 nucleotides agree with TRBD1. Germline CDR1 SGHTA, CDR2 FQGTGA. J was trimmed by 2 bases and V by 4 bases; bases with no gene match: 2. This CDR3 region has 15 residues.

In DNA, the CDR3 is TGTGCCAGCAGTGAATTGGACGGACAGACCAACTATGGCTACACCTTC. Its translation is CASSELDGQTNYGYTF. The chain has TRBV25-1 and TRBJ1-2; D might be TRBD1 (6 bases). Between the trimmed V and J ends, which lost 1 base and 2 bases, there was a span of 14 bases. The CDR3 runs 16 residues. The germline V gene has CDR1 MGHDK and CDR2 SYGVNS.

The chain carries TRBV15 and TRBJ2-5, with D perhaps TRBD2 (6 bases). CDR1 is LNHNV, CDR2 YYDKDF, per germline (reference sequence). The CDR3 totals 14 residues. Trimming took off 3 bases at V and 0 bases at J, with 8 bases between the two ends. The CDR3 sequence is CATSRQRDQETQYF. As DNA, the CDR3 is TGTGCCACCAGCAGGCAGCGGGACCAAGAGACCCAGTACTTC.

The chain has TRBV19 and TRBJ1-2; 7 bases agree with TRBD1. CDR1 and CDR2 from the germline V gene are LNHDA and SQIVND (reference sequence). J gave up 1 base and V 3 bases, and 8 bases lay outside the gene matches. CDR3 size: 16 residues. The CDR3 sequence: CASSMAGRGSNYGYTF. The CDR3 DNA sequence: TGTGCCAGTAGTATGGCCGGCAGGGGGAGTAACTATGGCTACACCTTC.

This sequence joins TRBV18 and TRBJ2-1, with D possibly being TRBD1 or TRBD2 (5 bases each). CDR3 size: 12 residues. Germline-derived CDR1 and CDR2 are KGHSH and LQKENI. V was clipped by 4 bases and J by 10 bases, with 11 bases between them. The CDR3 sequence: CASSRVRDEQFF. CDR3 sequence (DNA): TGTGCCAGCTCACGAGTCCGGGACGAGCAGTTCTTC.

The genes are TRBV2 and TRBJ1-4; D not resolved. The CDR3 totals 13 residues. V lost 4 bases, J lost 6 bases, and 9 bases lay in between. Germline CDR1 reads SNHLY; CDR2 reads FYNNEI. The CDR3 DNA sequence: TGTGCCAGCAGTGTCCGGAGGGATGAAAAACTGTTTTTT. Amino acids: CASSVRRDEKLFF.

The chain employs TRBV4-2 and TRBJ2-3; 10 nucleotides agree with TRBD2. Losses at the gene ends were 0 bases for V and 2 bases for J; bases not matched to a gene: 5. Germline lookup yields CDR1 LGHNA and CDR2 YNFKEQ. The CDR3 sequence is 17 residues long. The CDR3: CASSQEVLAGSTDTQYF. CDR3 bases: TGTGCCAGCAGCCAAGAAGTACTAGCGGGATCCACAGATACGCAGTATTTT.

The rearrangement uses TRBV2 and TRBJ2-3; 7 bases are shared with TRBD2. This CDR3 region has 14 residues. The V segment lost 4 bases and the J segment 4 bases; nucleotides outside the gene matches: 5. Germline V gene lookup returns CDR1 SNHLY and CDR2 FYNNEI. The CDR3 DNA reads TGTGCCAGCAGTGGGTCGGGGGGTCCAGATACGCAGTATTTT. Amino acid sequence: CASSGSGGPDTQYF.

This clone showed up just once. The chain is built from TRBV28 and TRBJ1-1; the D gene is possibly TRBD1 (5 bases). V was trimmed by 1 base and J by 0 bases, leaving 15 bases between them. This CDR3 comprises 17 residues. CDR1 is MDHEN and CDR2 is SYDVKM in the germline V gene. The CDR3, as DNA: TGTGCCAGCAGTTTATCCTCCGGGACGGACATGAACACTGAAGCTTTCTTT. Its translation: CASSLSSGTDMNTEAFF.

The chain couples TRBV19 to TRBJ1-5; 9 positions match TRBD1. V shed 7 bases and J 5 bases; nucleotides not matched to a gene: 9. Germline loops: CDR1 LNHDA, CDR2 SQIVND (reference sequence). This CDR3 is 15 amino acids long. CDR3 loop: CASKGGQGWYQPQHF. CDR3 nucleotides: TGTGCCAGTAAAGGCGGACAGGGGTGGTATCAGCCCCAGCATTTT.

The chain joins TRBV28 to TRBJ2-7; TRBD2 is a possible D gene (6 bases). This CDR3 comprises 13 residues. CDR1 is MDHEN and CDR2 is SYDVKM in the germline V gene. Trimming removed 3 bases from V and 5 bases from J, with 11 bases in between. The CDR3 nucleotides read TGTGCCAGCAGTTTCCCGGGAGAGGACGAGCAGTACTTC. Amino acid sequence: CASSFPGEDEQYF.

The chain carries TRBV28 and TRBJ1-5; D is unclear. V lost 7 bases and J lost 7, with 11 bases in between. Per germline, CDR1 MDHEN and CDR2 SYDVKM. The CDR3 is 12 residues long. The CDR3 loop reads CASTGIGQPQHF. In DNA, the CDR3 is TGTGCCAGCACCGGAATAGGGCAGCCCCAGCATTTT.

This sequence joins TRBV5-6 and TRBJ1-3, with unresolved D. The ends were cut back, 1 base at V and 2 bases at J, with 13 bases in the middle. Germline V gene sequence: CDR1 SGHDT, CDR2 YYEEEE. The CDR3 covers 16 residues. This CDR3 reads CASSLLAAGPGNTIYF. For the CDR3, the DNA is TGTGCCAGCAGCTTGTTAGCGGCAGGCCCTGGAAACACCATATATTTT.

The chain carries TRBV9 and TRBJ2-7; TRBD2 might be the D (5 bases). CDR1 and CDR2 (germline): SGDLS, YYNGEE. Trimming pared 4 bases from V and 6 bases from J, leaving 17 bases between. This CDR3 is built from 14 residues. DNA of the CDR3: TGTGCCAGCAGCCCAACCCCCGGGCGGGTCGAGCAGTACTTC. The encoded protein is CASSPTPGRVEQYF.

The chain has TRBV10-2 and TRBJ2-1; no clear D gene. Germline values: CDR1 WSHSY, CDR2 SAAADI. The CDR3 spans 12 residues. V lost 4 bases and J 4 bases, leaving 5 bases between the germline ends. CDR3 DNA: TGCGCCAGCAGTGGACGGTACAATGAGCAGTTCTTC. Translation: CASSGRYNEQFF.

The chain combines TRBV9 with TRBJ1-1; D is undetermined. V lost 0 bases, J lost 1 base, and 4 bases lay in between. Germline V gene data show CDR1 as SGDLS and CDR2 as YYNGEE. The length of the CDR3 is 13 residues. The CDR3 reads CASSVVWNTEAFF. The CDR3 bases are TGTGCCAGCAGCGTAGTGTGGAACACTGAAGCTTTCTTT.

This clone was observed a single time. The gene calls are TRBV6-6 and TRBJ2-7, with D maybe TRBD2 (6 bases). V was trimmed by 0 bases and J by 0 bases, leaving 12 bases between them. Germline CDR1 and CDR2: MNHNY and SVGAGI (reference sequence). The CDR3 covers 16 residues. The DNA for the CDR3 is TGTGCCAGCAGTTACTCCGGGCGGGGTAGCTCCTACGAGCAGTACTTC. Its protein product is CASSYSGRGSSYEQYF.